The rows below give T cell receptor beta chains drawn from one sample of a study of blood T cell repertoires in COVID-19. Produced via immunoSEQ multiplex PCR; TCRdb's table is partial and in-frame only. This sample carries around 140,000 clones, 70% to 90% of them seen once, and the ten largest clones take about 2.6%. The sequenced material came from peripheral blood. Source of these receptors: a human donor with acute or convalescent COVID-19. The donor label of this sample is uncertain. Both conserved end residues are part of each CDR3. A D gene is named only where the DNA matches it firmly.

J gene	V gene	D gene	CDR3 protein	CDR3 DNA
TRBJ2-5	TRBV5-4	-	CASSLGRRVVQETQYF	TGTGCCAGCAGCTTGGGGCGGAGGGTCGTACAAGAGACCCAGTACTTC
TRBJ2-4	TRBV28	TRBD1	CASSYGQGVMENIQYF	TGTGCCAGCAGTTACGGACAGGGTGTGATGGAAAACATTCAGTACTTC
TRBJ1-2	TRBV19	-	CASSGPGLVYTF	TGTGCCAGTAGTGGGCCAGGGCTTGTCTACACCTTC
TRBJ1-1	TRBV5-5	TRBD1	CASSWGQGAFF	TGTGCCAGCAGCTGGGGACAGGGAGCTTTCTTT
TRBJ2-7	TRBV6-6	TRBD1	CASRAGTGSYEQYF	TGTGCCAGCAGGGCCGGGACAGGCTCCTACGAGCAGTACTTC
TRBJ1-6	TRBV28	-	CASSGRGRSPLHF	TGTGCCAGCAGCGGGAGGGGTCGTTCACCCCTCCACTTT
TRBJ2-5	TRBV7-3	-	CASSFGNQETQYF	TGTGCCAGCAGCTTCGGGAACCAAGAGACCCAGTACTTC
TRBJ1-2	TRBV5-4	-	CASSLGNRGGAGYTF	TGTGCCAGCAGCTTGGGAAACCGAGGAGGGGCTGGCTACACCTTC
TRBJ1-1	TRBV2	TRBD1	CASIRDRGVEEAFF	TGTGCCAGCATCCGGGACAGGGGGGTCGAGGAAGCTTTCTTT
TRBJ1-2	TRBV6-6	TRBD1	CASLEGAEVRGYTF	TGTGCCAGCCTAGAGGGGGCTGAGGTTCGTGGCTACACCTTC
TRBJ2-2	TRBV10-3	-	CAISLGPNTGELFF	TGTGCCATCAGTCTCGGTCCGAACACCGGGGAGCTGTTTTTT
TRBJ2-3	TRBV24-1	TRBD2	CATSGGLAGGDTQYF	TGTGCCACCAGTGGGGGGCTAGCGGGAGGAGATACGCAGTATTTT
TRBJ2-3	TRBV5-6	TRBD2	CASSSTGTSGYTDTQYF	TGTGCCAGCAGCTCAACCGGGACTAGCGGTTACACAGATACGCAGTATTTT
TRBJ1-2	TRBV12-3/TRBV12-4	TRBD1	CASSLQGAYGYTF	TGTGCCAGCAGTTTGCAGGGGGCATATGGCTACACCTTC
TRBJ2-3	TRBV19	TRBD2	CASSPEASGSKGSTDTQYF	TGTGCCAGTAGTCCTGAGGCTAGCGGGAGTAAGGGGAGCACAGATACGCAGTATTTT
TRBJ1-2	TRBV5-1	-	CASQGLSGYTF	TGCGCCAGCCAGGGACTCTCTGGCTACACCTTC
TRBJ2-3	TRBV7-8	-	CASSYQQGTDTQYF	TGTGCCAGCAGCTACCAACAGGGTACAGATACGCAGTATTTT
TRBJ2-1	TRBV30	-	CAWRKDSPNEQFF	TGTGCCTGGAGGAAAGATAGTCCAAATGAGCAGTTCTTC
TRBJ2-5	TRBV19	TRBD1	CASSYMTGDWETQYF	TGTGCCAGTAGTTATATGACAGGGGATTGGGAGACCCAGTACTTC
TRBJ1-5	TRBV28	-	CASITDRLGYSNQPQHF	TGTGCCAGCATTACCGACAGGCTAGGGTATAGCAATCAGCCCCAGCATTTT
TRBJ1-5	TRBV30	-	CAWSGQGFQPQHF	TGTGCCTGGAGTGGGCAGGGGTTTCAGCCCCAGCATTTT
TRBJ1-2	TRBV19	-	CASSHRQATYGYTF	TGTGCCAGTAGTCATAGACAGGCGACCTATGGCTACACCTTC
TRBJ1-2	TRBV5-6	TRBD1	CASSFLGQAANYGYTF	TGTGCCAGCAGCTTCTTAGGACAGGCCGCTAACTATGGCTACACCTTC
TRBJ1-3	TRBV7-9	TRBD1	CASSATGTGNTIYF	TGTGCCAGCAGCGCAACCGGGACAGGGAACACCATATATTTT
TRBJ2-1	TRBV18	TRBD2	CASSIASGANHNEQFF	TGTGCCAGCTCGATAGCTAGCGGGGCTAACCACAATGAGCAGTTCTTC
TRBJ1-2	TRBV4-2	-	CASSQEGLNRVNYGYTF	TGTGCCAGCAGCCAAGAGGGTCTGAACAGGGTTAACTATGGCTACACCTTC
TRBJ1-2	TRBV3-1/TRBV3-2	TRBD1	CASSQGQGAPYGYTF	TGTGCCAGCAGCCAAGGCCAGGGGGCTCCCTATGGCTACACCTTC
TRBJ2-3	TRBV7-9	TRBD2	CASSLPSGGATDTQYF	TGTGCCAGCAGCCTCCCTAGCGGGGGGGCGACAGATACGCAGTATTTT
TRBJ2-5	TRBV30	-	CAWSGGRKETQYF	TGTGCCTGGAGTGGGGGGCGGAAAGAGACCCAGTACTTC
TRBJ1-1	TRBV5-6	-	CASSSFRRLQNTEAFF	TGTGCCAGCAGCTCCTTCCGGAGGTTACAGAACACTGAAGCTTTCTTT
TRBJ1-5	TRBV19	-	CASSPRRGSDNQPQHF	TGTGCCAGTAGTCCCCGGAGGGGTTCGGACAATCAGCCCCAGCATTTT
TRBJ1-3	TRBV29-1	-	CSASTGEWDTIYF	TGCAGCGCGTCGACAGGCGAATGGGACACCATATATTTT
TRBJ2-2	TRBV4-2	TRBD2	CASSPTRAGGPFVGELFF	TGTGCCAGCAGCCCTACCCGAGCGGGAGGGCCTTTTGTCGGGGAGCTGTTTTTT
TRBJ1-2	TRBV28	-	CASSPRPQGYTF	TGTGCCAGCAGTCCCCGTCCCCAGGGCTACACCTTC
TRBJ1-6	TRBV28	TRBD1	CASRPDRDSPLHF	TGTGCCAGCAGACCAGACAGGGACTCACCCCTCCACTTT
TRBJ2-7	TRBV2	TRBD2	CASRSGGSSYEQYF	TGTGCCAGCAGATCGGGAGGGAGCTCCTACGAGCAGTACTTC
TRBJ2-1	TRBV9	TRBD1	CASSVGSTGSGIHNEQFF	TGTGCCAGCAGCGTCGGATCGACAGGGAGTGGGATACACAATGAGCAGTTCTTC
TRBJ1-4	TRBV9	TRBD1	CASSGDRGGHEKLFF	TGTGCCAGCAGCGGGGACAGGGGAGGTCATGAAAAACTGTTTTTT
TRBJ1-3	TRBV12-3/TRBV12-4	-	CASSLTRGNTIYF	TGTGCCAGCAGTTTGACACGGGGAAACACCATATATTTT
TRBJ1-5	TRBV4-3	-	CASSQDTQSNQPQHF	TGCGCCAGCAGCCAAGATACCCAGAGCAATCAGCCCCAGCATTTT
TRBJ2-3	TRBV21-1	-	CASSITQSTDTQYF	TGTGCCAGCAGCATCACACAAAGCACAGATACGCAGTATTTT